This entry lists 26 T cell receptor beta chains sequenced from one sample in a study of T cells in Graves' hyperthyroidism and ophthalmopathy. Amplification of TCR beta CDR3 regions used RNA as the template. When the TCR CDR3 underwent first-round RT-PCR, the HTBI primer set was used. TCRdb fed the multiplex PCR reads into MiXCR, producing one record per CDR3 protein. The sample lists approximately 690,000 distinct CDR3 sequences; 13% to 15% were seen once. Sequencing was carried out using blood. The receptors were gathered from a woman in her forties or fifties with Graves' ophthalmopathy.

This clonotype was counted ten times or more. This chain uses TRBV30 with TRBJ2-3, with 11 positions matching TRBD2. Looked up from germline, CDR1 is GTSNPN and CDR2 is SVGIG (reference sequence). The V and J ends lost 1 base and 2 bases, in that order; junction bases with no gene match: 5. The CDR3 covers 16 residues. The CDR3 DNA is TGTGCCTGGAGTGAAGGGACTAGCGGACCCACAGATACGCAGTATTTT. Translating it yields CAWSEGTSGPTDTQYF.

For this clonotype: This may come from a read error, since a much larger clone is one base off. The gene calls are TRBV12-3 or TRBV12-4 and TRBJ2-5; 8 bases map to TRBD2. J gave up 7 bases and V 6 bases, and 10 bases lay outside the gene matches. The CDR3 covers 14 residues. The CDR3 sequence is CASRGTSGYGTQYF. The CDR3 DNA is TGTGCCAGCAGAGGGACTAGTGGATATGGGACCCAGTACTTC.

This clonotype was counted between two and nine times. The rearrangement uses TRBV29-1 and TRBJ2-4; D remains ambiguous. This CDR3 is built from 14 residues. V was cut by 3 bases and J by 0 bases, with 9 bases left in between. In germline, CDR1 is SQVTM, CDR2 ANQGSEA. The DNA of the CDR3 is TGCAGCGTTGAGCACATACTAGCCAAAAACATTCAGTACTTC. Amino acids: CSVEHILAKNIQYF.

This clonotype has just a few counts. The chain uses TRBV4-1 and TRBJ2-2, with TRBD2 matching 13 bases. The V and J ends lost 3 bases and 5 bases, in that order; junction bases with no gene match: 3. Germline V gene data show CDR1 as MGHRA and CDR2 as YSYEKL. The CDR3 length is 16 residues. The CDR3 spells CASSQTLAGGTGELFF. CDR3 nucleotides: TGCGCCAGCAGCCAGACACTAGCGGGAGGGACCGGGGAGCTGTTTTTT.

There are many counts of this clonotype. The rearrangement joins TRBV5-5 to TRBJ2-5, with 7 positions matching TRBD1. The CDR3 totals 17 residues. The germline V gene has CDR1 SGHKS and CDR2 YYEKEE (reference sequence). Trimming cost V 3 bases and J 2 bases; bases outside gene matches: 13. The CDR3 is CASSSRTGTARQETQYF. CDR3 coding DNA: TGTGCCAGCAGCTCAAGGACCGGGACAGCGAGACAAGAGACCCAGTACTTC.

This clonotype occurred many times. This chain connects TRBV5-1 to TRBJ2-2, with D possibly matching TRBD1 (6 bases). The CDR3 spans 14 residues. Germline V gene data show CDR1 as SGHRS and CDR2 as YFSETQ. V dropped 5 bases and J dropped 2 bases, with 10 bases sitting between them. CDR3 sequence (DNA): TGCGCCAGCAGACCGGACAGTAACACCGGGGAGCTGTTTTTT. The encoded protein is CASRPDSNTGELFF.

This chain joins TRBV7-2 and TRBJ2-5, with D perhaps matching TRBD1 (5 bases). Germline CDR1 and CDR2: SGHTA and FQGNSA. This CDR3 spans 14 amino acids. Deletions cut 5 bases from V and 2 bases from J, with 12 bases between. CDR3 region: CASSPRTPQETQYF. For the CDR3, the DNA is TGTGCCAGCAGCCCCCGGACACCGCAAGAGACCCAGTACTTC. The full variable domain, its missing parts supplied by reference TRBV7-2 and TRBJ2-5, is GAGVSQSPSNKVTEKGKDVELRCDPISGHTALYWYRQSLGQGLEFLIYFQGNSAPDKSGLPSDRFSAERTGGSVSTLTIQRTQQEDSAVYLCASSPRTPQETQYFGPGTRLLVL.

The gene calls are TRBV4-3 and TRBJ2-7, with D uncertain. CDR1 is LGHNA and CDR2 is YSLEER in the germline V gene. Trimming stripped 6 bases from V and 1 base from J, with 13 bases between. The CDR3 is 14 amino acids. CDR3 coding DNA: TGCGCCAGCAGTAAAAGACTGATGTCCTACGAGCAGTACTTC. Translated, it gives CASSKRLMSYEQYF.

In this sample, this clonotype turned up many times. V usage is TRBV6-1 and J usage is TRBJ1-1; 8 bases fit TRBD1. Trimming removed 4 bases from V and 2 bases from J; junction bases left unmatched: 3. The CDR3 loop spans 14 amino acids. CDR1 is MNHNS and CDR2 is SASEGT in the germline V gene. CDR3 sequence reads: CASSGQGFNTEAFF. As DNA, the CDR3 is TGTGCCAGCAGTGGACAGGGGTTTAACACTGAAGCTTTCTTT.

This clonotype came up a few times. The rearrangement links TRBV6-2 or TRBV6-3 to TRBJ2-1; TRBD2 matches 13 bases. From germline, CDR1 is MNHEY and CDR2 SVGEGT. V shed 10 bases, J shed 7 bases, and the junction held 7 bases outside the gene matches. The length of the CDR3 is 14 residues. CDR3 DNA sequence: TGTGCCACCTGGACTAGCGGGAGTGTTAATGAGCAGTTCTTC. This gives the protein CATWTSGSVNEQFF.

The rearrangement links TRBV15 to TRBJ2-3; 8 nucleotides align to TRBD2. The germline gives CDR1 LNHNV, CDR2 YYDKDF (reference sequence). The CDR3 has 16 amino acids. J was trimmed by 7 bases and V by 4 bases; bases with no gene match: 13. The DNA of the CDR3 is TGTGCCACCAGCAACCGCAGAGCGGGAGTGCGTTATACGCAGTATTTT. As protein: CATSNRRAGVRYTQYF. Variable domain in full (rest from reference TRBV15 and TRBJ2-3): DAMVIQNPRYQVTQFGKPVTLSCSQTLNHNVMYWYQQKSSQAPKLLFHYYDKDFNNEADTPDNFQSRRPNTSFCFLDIRSPGLGDTAMYLCATSNRRAGVRYTQYFGPGTRLTVL.

The CDR3 loop is CATSMFPSYSYEQYF. The CDR3, as DNA: TGTGCCACCAGCATGTTTCCTAGTTACTCCTACGAGCAGTACTTC. This rearrangement joins TRBV19 to TRBJ2-7; D remains ambiguous. The germline V and J ends were trimmed by 10 bases and 0 bases, with 19 bases remaining between them. The CDR3 runs to 15 residues. Germline values: CDR1 LNHDA, CDR2 SQIVND (reference sequence).

This clonotype was seen ten or more times. The genes are TRBV7-9 and TRBJ2-5; 7 nucleotides agree with TRBD1. The J segment lost 3 bases and the V segment lost 5 bases, leaving 6 bases of the junction unmatched. Germline CDR1 reads SEHNR; CDR2 reads FQNEAQ (reference sequence). There are 14 residues in the CDR3. CDR3 coding DNA: TGTGCCAGCAGCCTTCCCCAGGGGGAAGAGACCCAGTACTTC. Translating it yields CASSLPQGEETQYF.

The sample holds many counts of this clonotype. The V gene is TRBV7-3, the J gene TRBJ2-1, with TRBD2 identical over 11 bases. The germline V gene encodes CDR1 SGHTA and CDR2 FQGTGA. After removal of 5 bases from V and 7 bases from J, the junction contained 7 bases not matched to a gene. The CDR3 loop spans 15 amino acids. The CDR3 reads CASSHGLAGLNEQFF. CDR3 DNA sequence: TGTGCCAGCAGCCATGGACTAGCGGGTTTAAATGAGCAGTTCTTC.

This clonotype was seen ten or more times. The J gene is TRBJ2-7, the V gene TRBV2, with 13 positions matching TRBD2. Unmatched junction bases numbered 6, after V lost 9 bases and J lost 4 bases. The CDR3 spans 14 residues. CDR1 and CDR2 (germline): SNHLY, FYNNEI. The CDR3 loop is CARGTSGIVYEQYF. In DNA form, the CDR3 reads TGTGCCAGAGGGACTAGCGGGATCGTGTACGAGCAGTACTTC. The variable domain in full, with the rest retrieved from reference TRBV2 and TRBJ2-7, is EPEVTQTPSHQVTQMGQEVILRCVPISNHLYFYWYRQILGQKVEFLVSFYNNEISEKSEIFDDQFSVERPDGSNFTLKIRSTKLEDSAMYFCARGTSGIVYEQYFGPGTRLTVT.

This clonotype came up a few times. The V call is TRBV7-3, the J call TRBJ2-7; D gene ambiguous. CDR1 and CDR2 (germline): SGHTA, FQGTGA. Trimming removed 0 bases at V and 6 bases at J, with 9 bases between. The CDR3 has 13 amino acids. In nucleotides, the CDR3 is TGTGCCAGCAGCTTAACGCCTTGGGTCGAGCAGTACTTC. Translating it yields CASSLTPWVEQYF.

This clonotype was detected ten times or more. The rearrangement uses TRBV28 and TRBJ2-3, with D possibly matching TRBD2 (6 bases). The CDR3 covers 15 residues. In germline, CDR1 is MDHEN, CDR2 SYDVKM. V was pared by 6 bases and J by 4 bases, with 17 bases between. The DNA for the CDR3 is TGTGCCAGCAGGCGAGCGGGTCCTAGCTCAGATACGCAGTATTTT. Its protein is CASRRAGPSSDTQYF.

This clonotype was observed at least ten times. The V and J genes are TRBV30 and TRBJ1-2; D is undetermined. V was trimmed by 3 bases and J by 7 bases, leaving 12 bases between them. Germline V gene sequence: CDR1 GTSNPN, CDR2 SVGIG (reference sequence). The CDR3 runs to 12 residues. CDR3 sequence: CAWSMDRPGYTF. The DNA for the CDR3 is TGTGCCTGGAGCATGGACCGCCCTGGCTACACCTTC.

This clonotype occurred many times. This chain links TRBV30 with TRBJ2-7, with TRBD2 matching 12 bases. Germline CDR1 and CDR2: GTSNPN and SVGIG (reference sequence). V lost 5 bases and J lost 2; bases outside the gene matches: 1. The CDR3 runs 13 residues. This CDR3 reads CAWGLAGTYEQYF. As DNA, the CDR3 is TGTGCCTGGGGACTAGCGGGGACCTACGAGCAGTACTTC. Together with reference TRBV30 and TRBJ2-7, the CDR3 gives the full variable domain: SQTIHQWPATLVQPVGSPLSLECTVEGTSNPNLYWYRQAAGRGLQLLFYSVGIGQISSEVPQNLSASRPQDRQFILSSKKLLLSDSGFYLCAWGLAGTYEQYFGPGTRLTVT.

In the case of this clonotype: A much larger clone differs from this one at a single base, so this may be a read error. This rearrangement joins TRBV27 to TRBJ2-6, with D perhaps assigned TRBD1 or TRBD2 (5 bases each). CDR3 size: 15 residues. The germline CDR1 and CDR2 sequences are MNHEY and SMNVEV (reference sequence). The germline V and J ends were trimmed by 6 bases and 4 bases, with 13 bases remaining between them. The CDR3 loop is CASRPRGLGANVLTF. The CDR3 DNA reads as TGTGCCAGCAGGCCGAGGGGTCTCGGGGCCAACGTCCTGACTTTC.

Many counts were recorded for this clonotype. The V gene is TRBV7-3, the J gene TRBJ1-1; D is possibly TRBD1 (5 bases). The CDR3 sequence is 14 residues long. Trimming took off 5 bases at V and 4 bases at J, with 14 bases between the two ends. The germline V gene encodes CDR1 SGHTA and CDR2 FQGTGA. The CDR3, as DNA: TGTGCCAGCAGCCTTAACGGGGGACCCACTGAAGCTTTCTTT. Encoded protein: CASSLNGGPTEAFF.

This clonotype was recorded at least ten times. The chain combines TRBV4-2 with TRBJ1-2; D may be TRBD1 (5 bases). The V end lost 2 bases, the J end lost 3 bases, and 16 bases lay between the germline ends. Germline-derived CDR1 and CDR2 are LGHNA and YNFKEQ. The CDR3 covers 16 residues. Here the CDR3 DNA reads TGTGCCAGCAGCCAACGGCCGCAGGGATACTACTATGGCTACACCTTC. Its translation: CASSQRPQGYYYGYTF.

The table lists this clonotype with many counts. V gene TRBV9 combines with J gene TRBJ2-7; D possibly uses TRBD1 or TRBD2 (5 bases each). There are 15 residues in the CDR3. V lost 0 bases and J 5 bases, leaving 15 bases between the germline ends. Germline V lookup: CDR1 SGDLS, CDR2 YYNGEE. CDR3 coding DNA: TGTGCCAGCAGCGTAGGGGGGAGCTATCAGCACGAGCAGTACTTC. Protein: CASSVGGSYQHEQYF.

A few counts support this clonotype. A much larger clone is a single base away; this may be a read error. The gene calls are TRBV2 and TRBJ2-3, with D perhaps matching TRBD2 (6 bases). V shed 6 bases and J shed 5 bases, with 15 bases lying between them. This CDR3 has 14 residues. Germline V gives CDR1 SNHLY, CDR2 FYNNEI. The CDR3 spells CASSRLVRGDTQYF. In DNA form, the CDR3 reads TGTGCCAGCAGCCGACTAGTAAGAGGAGATACGCAGTATTTT. The whole variable domain, remainder taken from reference TRBV2 and TRBJ2-3, is EPEVTQTPSHQVTQMGQEVILRCVPISNHLYFYWYRQILGQKVEFLVSFYNNEISEKSEIFDDQFSVERPDGSNFTLKIRSTKLEDSAMYFCASSRLVRGDTQYFGPGTRLTVL.

Many counts were recorded for this clonotype. The chain uses TRBV30 and TRBJ1-4; no clear D gene. Between the trimmed V and J ends, which lost 0 bases and 7 bases, there was a span of 12 bases. Germline CDR1 and CDR2: GTSNPN and SVGIG (reference sequence). The CDR3 is 14 amino acids. The CDR3 sequence: CAWSVNLAGEKLFF. The DNA for the CDR3 is TGTGCCTGGAGTGTAAACCTCGCGGGTGAAAAACTGTTTTTT.

This clonotype was observed many times. The rearrangement joins TRBV20-1 to TRBJ1-2; D is unclear. This CDR3 comprises 14 residues. Trimming shortened V by 0 bases and J by 4 bases, and 12 bases separated the two germline ends. CDR1 and CDR2 from the germline V gene are DFQATT and SNEGSKA (reference sequence). The CDR3 sequence is CSAREWADLYGYTF. The CDR3 DNA is TGCAGTGCTAGAGAATGGGCAGACCTCTATGGCTACACCTTC.